The 28 T cell receptor beta chains below were found in one sample sequenced in a study of OX40 agonist ivuxolimab in advanced cancers. Assay used: immunoSEQ multiplex PCR; TCRdb lists only in-frame clones, some missing. The sample lists about 50,000 clones; approximately 86% were seen once. The sample consisted of CD4+ or CD8+ T cells sorted from blood, taken in a trial of the OX40 agonist ivuxolimab. All receptors come from an adult with an advanced solid tumor such as melanoma, head and neck, liver or kidney cancer.

The V and J genes are TRBV18 and TRBJ2-6; D unresolved. The CDR3 length is 16 residues. CDR1 is KGHSH, CDR2 LQKENI, per germline. Trimming removed 1 base at V and 0 bases at J, with 7 bases between. The CDR3 is CASSPLPNSGANVLTF. The CDR3 nucleotides read TGTGCCAGCTCACCACTTCCCAACTCTGGGGCCAACGTCCTGACTTTC.

This clone was recorded once. The rearrangement uses TRBV27 and TRBJ1-6; D call uncertain. In germline, CDR1 is MNHEY, CDR2 SMNVEV (reference sequence). Deletions cut 5 bases from V and 7 bases from J, with 18 bases between. This CDR3 has 16 amino acids. DNA for the CDR3: TGTGCCAGCAGTACCCCCCGGCGAGGGAGGAATTCACCCCTCCACTTT. This encodes CASSTPRRGRNSPLHF.

The gene calls are TRBV6-1 and TRBJ1-5, with 7 positions matching TRBD1. This CDR3 contains 14 residues. V lost 7 bases, J lost 3 bases, and 6 bases stayed unmatched. CDR1 is MNHNS, CDR2 SASEGT, per germline. The CDR3 bases are TGTGCCAGCAACCGAGGACAGGACAATCAGCCCCAGCATTTT. Translating it yields CASNRGQDNQPQHF.

This rearrangement joins TRBV7-2 to TRBJ2-7; D possibly matches TRBD1 or TRBD2 (5 bases each). The CDR3 totals 15 residues. Looked up from germline, CDR1 is SGHTA and CDR2 is FQGNSA. Trimming took 5 bases from V and 2 from J, leaving 16 bases between them. The CDR3, as DNA: TGTGCCAGCAGCCCTAACTCCGGGACCACCTACGAGCAGTACTTC. Protein sequence: CASSPNSGTTYEQYF.

The genes are TRBV30 and TRBJ1-6, with D possibly being TRBD1 (5 bases). Germline-derived CDR1 and CDR2 are GTSNPN and SVGIG (reference sequence). The CDR3 has 14 residues. Between the trimmed V and J ends, which lost 0 bases and 5 bases, there was a span of 8 bases. The CDR3 nucleotides are TGTGCCTGGAGTGTTCAGGGAAATAATTCACCCCTCCACTTT. This translates into CAWSVQGNNSPLHF.

This rearrangement joins TRBV9 to TRBJ2-1, with 7 bases aligning to TRBD1. The CDR3 length is 15 residues. Germline V CDR1 and CDR2: SGDLS, YYNGEE. Losses at the gene ends were 2 bases for V and 2 bases for J; bases not matched to a gene: 4. CDR3 DNA: TGTGCCAGCAGCGTGGGGGACAGCCCCTACAATGAGCAGTTCTTC. Its protein product is CASSVGDSPYNEQFF.

CDR3 protein: CAWIPGQGNIQYF. As DNA, the CDR3 is TGTGCCTGGATCCCAGGGCAGGGAAACATTCAGTACTTC. This sequence joins TRBV30 and TRBJ2-4; tentative D call: TRBD1 (5 bases). Trimming cost V 4 bases and J 6 bases, with 13 bases left between them. This CDR3 has 13 residues. Germline V gene sequence: CDR1 GTSNPN, CDR2 SVGIG (reference sequence). The full variable domain, its missing parts supplied by reference TRBV30 and TRBJ2-4, is SQTIHQWPATLVQPVGSPLSLECTVEGTSNPNLYWYRQAAGRGLQLLFYSVGIGQISSEVPQNLSASRPQDRQFILSSKKLLLSDSGFYLCAWIPGQGNIQYFGAGTRLSVL.

The chain carries TRBV27 and TRBJ1-4; 8 nucleotides line up with TRBD1. The CDR3 is 14 amino acids. J lost 8 bases, V lost 6 bases, and 8 bases had no gene match. Per germline, CDR1 MNHEY and CDR2 SMNVEV (reference sequence). The CDR3 region has the DNA TGTGCCAGCAGACGACAGGGGCCCGCCGAAAAACTGTTTTTT. Translating it yields CASRRQGPAEKLFF.

This chain uses TRBV7-9 with TRBJ2-1, with D unresolved. Germline V CDR1 and CDR2: SEHNR, FQNEAQ (reference sequence). Trimming removed 3 bases from V and 5 bases from J, with 8 bases in between. The length of the CDR3 is 13 residues. This CDR3 is CASSFNLNNEQFF. DNA for the CDR3: TGTGCCAGCAGCTTTAATCTGAACAATGAGCAGTTCTTC. Based on the CDR3 plus reference TRBV7-9 and TRBJ2-1, the full variable domain is DTGVSQNPRHKITKRGQNVTFRCDPISEHNRLYWYRQTLGQGPEFLTYFQNEAQLEKSRLLSDRFSAERPKGSFSTLEIQRTEQGDSAMYLCASSFNLNNEQFFGPGTRLTVL.

The chain carries TRBV21-1 and TRBJ2-7; TRBD1 reflects the table's D call only, with no check against the DNA. TRBV21-1 is a listed pseudogene. The CDR3 sequence is 15 residues long. The chain's CDR3 is CASSHRPGQGYEQYF. The CDR3 DNA sequence: TGTGCCAGCAGCCACCGCCCGGGACAGGGCTACGAGCAGTACTTC.

The J gene is TRBJ1-4, the V gene TRBV4-1; possible D gene TRBD1, 6 bases. Trimming left V 2 bases short and J 6 bases short, with 13 bases between. The germline gives CDR1 MGHRA, CDR2 YSYEKL. This CDR3 spans 15 amino acids. The CDR3 sequence: CASSQRGAGDEKLFF. CDR3 in DNA: TGCGCCAGCAGCCAAAGGGGGGCCGGGGATGAAAAACTGTTTTTT.

This rearrangement joins TRBV6-6 to TRBJ2-2; D tentatively fits TRBD1 or TRBD2 (6 bases each). The CDR3 spans 13 residues. With 5 bases removed from V and 6 bases from J, the gap between germline ends came to 10 bases. The germline CDR1 and CDR2 sequences are MNHNY and SVGAGI (reference sequence). CDR3 DNA: TGTGCCAGCAGTGGTAGGGGGGCCGGGGAGCTGTTTTTT. It specifies CASSGRGAGELFF.

A single count supports this clone. The chain carries TRBV4-1 and TRBJ2-3; tentatively, D is TRBD2 (7 bases). The V gene's germline CDR1 is MGHRA and CDR2 YSYEKL. The CDR3 has 17 amino acids. Trimming cost V 0 bases and J 7 bases, with 20 bases left between them. CDR3 residues: CASSQDLGGGNSNTQYF. As DNA, the CDR3 is TGCGCCAGCAGCCAAGATTTAGGCGGGGGCAACTCCAATACGCAGTATTTT.

This rearrangement joins TRBV9 to TRBJ1-2; D is unclear. The V and J ends lost 2 bases and 4 bases respectively, with 9 bases between them. Per germline, CDR1 SGDLS and CDR2 YYNGEE. The CDR3 consists of 13 residues. The CDR3 nucleotides read TGTGCCAGCAGCGTCGGCTCGAGCTATGGCTACACCTTC. Its translation: CASSVGSSYGYTF. The full variable domain, rest sourced from reference TRBV9 and TRBJ1-2, is DSGVTQTPKHLITATGQRVTLRCSPRSGDLSVYWYQQSLDQGLQFLIQYYNGEERAKGNILERFSAQQFPDLHSELNLSSLELGDSALYFCASSVGSSYGYTFGSGTRLTVV.

This chain joins TRBV15 and TRBJ2-5; D is uncertain. Germline V gene data show CDR1 as LNHNV and CDR2 as YYDKDF (reference sequence). V was clipped by 0 bases and J by 2 bases, with 10 bases between them. There are 15 residues in the CDR3. This CDR3 is CATSRDAWRQETQYF. As DNA, the CDR3 is TGTGCCACCAGCAGAGATGCCTGGCGGCAAGAGACCCAGTACTTC.

The CDR3 protein is CASSLGGLQKETQYF. As DNA, the CDR3 is TGTGCCAGCAGCTTAGGGGGACTACAAAAAGAGACCCAGTACTTC. The chain links TRBV7-9 to TRBJ2-5; 7 bases agree with TRBD2. CDR1 is SEHNR, CDR2 FQNEAQ, per germline (reference sequence). The V and J ends lost 1 base and 3 bases, in that order; junction bases with no gene match: 5. CDR3 length: 15 residues.

This clone showed up just once. The gene calls are TRBV5-8 and TRBJ2-1; 12 bases fit TRBD2. The V gene end was trimmed by 0 bases and the J gene end by 6 bases; junction bases not matched to a gene: 1. Germline loops: CDR1 SGHTS, CDR2 YDEGEE. The length of the CDR3 is 15 residues. CDR3 region: CASSLEGLAGNEQFF. CDR3 nucleotide sequence: TGTGCCAGCAGCTTGGAGGGACTAGCGGGCAATGAGCAGTTCTTC.

V usage is TRBV4-2 and J usage is TRBJ2-2, with a tentative D call TRBD1 (6 bases). With 2 bases removed from V and 4 bases from J, the gap between germline ends came to 8 bases. The CDR3 totals 14 residues. CDR1 and CDR2 from the germline V gene are LGHNA and YNFKEQ. CDR3 in amino acids: CASSQQGSTGELFF. The CDR3 coding sequence is TGTGCCAGCAGCCAACAGGGGTCCACCGGGGAGCTGTTTTTT.

The genes are TRBV6-5 and TRBJ2-2; 10 nucleotides align to TRBD1. The CDR3 loop spans 15 amino acids. Germline V lookup: CDR1 MNHEY, CDR2 SVGAGI. V lost 5 bases and J lost 6; bases outside the gene matches: 6. CDR3 sequence (DNA): TGTGCCAGCAGTGGCCGACAGGGGGCGGCCGGGGAGCTGTTTTTT. It yields the protein CASSGRQGAAGELFF.

The chain combines TRBV2 with TRBJ1-5, with 11 bases that match TRBD1. V shed 5 bases, J shed 7 bases, and the junction held 4 bases outside the gene matches. The CDR3 length is 14 residues. Germline CDR1 SNHLY, CDR2 FYNNEI. CDR3 sequence (DNA): TGTGCCAGCAGTTTGGGACAGGGGGAGCAGCCCCAGCATTTT. This sequence encodes CASSLGQGEQPQHF.

With respect to this clone: Germline and junction disagree at one end, which may indicate a read error. This rearrangement joins TRBV4-3 to TRBJ2-7, with 12 bases fitting TRBD2. The CDR3 sequence is 16 residues long. Per the germline V gene, CDR1 is LGHNA and CDR2 is YSLEER. CDR3 in DNA: TGCGCCAGCAGCCGACTAGCGGGAGACCTCCCCTATGAGCAGTACTTC. As protein: CASSRLAGDLPYEQYF.

The CDR3 sequence: CASSLIGLNTEAFF. The CDR3 DNA reads TGTGCCAGCAGCTTGATTGGGCTGAACACTGAAGCTTTCTTT. V usage is TRBV7-6 and J usage is TRBJ1-1; D ambiguous. Per germline, CDR1 SGHVS and CDR2 FNYEAQ. The CDR3 covers 14 residues. Trimming removed 3 bases from V and 0 bases from J, with 8 bases in between.

V usage is TRBV15 and J usage is TRBJ1-1, with D unclear. Trimming pared 1 base from V and 5 bases from J, leaving 20 bases between. The CDR3 has 17 amino acids. Germline V gene lookup returns CDR1 LNHNV and CDR2 YYDKDF (reference sequence). The CDR3 DNA reads as TGTGCCACCAGCAGAGGAGGTACGAGGGTGGCGGGGACTGAAGCTTTCTTT. Translated: CATSRGGTRVAGTEAFF.

This chain links TRBV5-4 with TRBJ2-2; D is perhaps TRBD1 (6 bases). The V gene's germline CDR1 is SGHNT and CDR2 YYREEE (reference sequence). The CDR3 has 16 amino acids. V lost 4 bases and J 3 bases, leaving 16 bases between the germline ends. Here the CDR3 reads CASSLKGGGDTGELFF. In nucleotides, the CDR3 is TGTGCCAGCAGCCTAAAAGGTGGGGGCGACACCGGGGAGCTGTTTTTT.

The chain recombines TRBV19 with TRBJ1-1; D unresolved. Germline assignment: CDR1 LNHDA and CDR2 SQIVND (reference sequence). The CDR3 consists of 13 residues. Deletions cut 3 bases from V and 4 bases from J, with 9 bases between. The CDR3 is CASSISRLTEAFF. The CDR3 DNA reads TGTGCCAGTAGTATCTCCAGGCTCACTGAAGCTTTCTTT.

Within the sample, this clone is medium-sized. The V gene is TRBV7-7, the J gene TRBJ1-5; D is unresolved. This CDR3 has 13 residues. V was clipped by 1 base and J by 5 bases, with 6 bases between them. Germline CDR1 reads SSHAT; CDR2 reads FNYEAQ (reference sequence). The CDR3 spells CASSLGTDQPQHF. The CDR3 DNA sequence: TGTGCCAGCAGCTTAGGGACGGATCAGCCCCAGCATTTT.

CDR3 sequence: CASSLWTGGTGELFF. The DNA of the CDR3 is TGTGCCAGCAGCTTATGGACGGGAGGTACCGGGGAGCTGTTTTTT. This chain uses TRBV7-9 with TRBJ2-2; 7 bases fit TRBD2. Germline trimming cut 2 bases from V and 5 bases from J; bases unmatched to any gene: 5. This CDR3 spans 15 amino acids. Germline lookup yields CDR1 SEHNR and CDR2 FQNEAQ (reference sequence).

This clone was counted once. This chain links TRBV29-1 with TRBJ1-4; tentatively, D is TRBD1 (5 bases). Trimming shortened V by 6 bases and J by 5 bases, and 7 bases separated the two germline ends. This CDR3 has 11 residues. CDR1 is SQVTM, CDR2 ANQGSEA, per germline. The CDR3 here is CSVDKNEKLFF. CDR3 in DNA: TGCAGCGTGGACAAGAATGAAAAACTGTTTTTT.